Following are 30 T cell receptor beta chains from one sample sequenced in a study of T cells after posttransplantation cyclophosphamide. Using immunoSEQ multiplex PCR, the repertoire was profiled, and TCRdb retains in-frame clones only, with some absent. The sample records approximately 39,000 clones, roughly 78% being singletons. Busulfan-fludarabine conditioning, marrow transplant, and cyclophosphamide on days +3 and +4 were administered. The sample in question was CD4+ T cells sorted from blood, obtained around 2,000 days after a stem cell transplant with posttransplant cyclophosphamide. Receptors originate from a female patient aged 40 to 55 who received an allogeneic stem cell transplant from a related donor, was CMV-positive, and had no GVHD. Some T cells may be provided by the graft donor.

CDR3 DNA: TGTGCCAGCAGTGAATCGGTAGCGGGGGCGCAGTTCTTC. It is translated as CASSESVAGAQFF. This rearrangement joins TRBV2 to TRBJ2-1, with TRBD2 identical over 9 bases. The CDR3 consists of 13 residues. From germline, CDR1 is SNHLY and CDR2 FYNNEI. The V gene end was trimmed by 2 bases and the J gene end by 12 bases; junction bases not matched to a gene: 5.

The rearrangement links TRBV6-6 to TRBJ2-7, with D possibly being TRBD2 (5 bases). CDR3 length: 13 residues. Germline-derived CDR1 and CDR2 are MNHNY and SVGAGI (reference sequence). V lost 8 bases, J lost 0 bases, and 11 bases lay in between. The CDR3 nucleotides are TGTGCCAGCGGGGAGATGAGCTCCTACGAGCAGTACTTC. Translated, it gives CASGEMSSYEQYF.

The chain links TRBV5-1 to TRBJ2-7, with TRBD2 matching 12 bases. CDR1 and CDR2 from the germline V gene are SGHRS and YFSETQ. With 4 bases clipped from V and 3 bases from J, the junction kept 5 bases outside the gene matches. The CDR3 length is 15 residues. The CDR3 sequence is CASSGTSGGFYEQYF. CDR3 sequence (DNA): TGCGCCAGCAGCGGTACTAGCGGGGGGTTCTACGAGCAGTACTTC.

This rearrangement joins TRBV18 to TRBJ1-3; D is perhaps TRBD1 (6 bases). V shed 2 bases and J shed 0 bases, with 17 bases lying between them. Looked up from germline, CDR1 is KGHSH and CDR2 is LQKENI. This CDR3 has 18 amino acids. This chain's CDR3 is CASSPSQGGSLSGNTIYF. The CDR3, as DNA: TGTGCCAGCTCACCATCACAGGGCGGGAGCCTCTCTGGAAACACCATATATTTT.

This clone was picked up one time. V is TRBV15 and J is TRBJ1-2; possibly TRBD1 for D (5 bases). The germline V and J ends were trimmed by 0 bases and 4 bases, with 9 bases remaining between them. CDR1 is LNHNV, CDR2 YYDKDF, per germline (reference sequence). This CDR3 comprises 14 residues. CDR3 nucleotide sequence: TGTGCCACCAGCAGAGACAGGGTCGGCTATGGCTACACCTTC. Translated: CATSRDRVGYGYTF.

This clone was detected a few times. The chain combines TRBV7-3 with TRBJ2-5, with TRBD2 identical over 7 bases. Germline CDR1 and CDR2: SGHTA and FQGTGA. J gave up 3 bases and V 5 bases, and 12 bases lay outside the gene matches. There are 16 residues in the CDR3. The CDR3 DNA sequence: TGTGCCAGCAGCGAATCGTACCGGGGAGGGGAAGAGACCCAGTACTTC. Translated: CASSESYRGGEETQYF.

The chain employs TRBV15 and TRBJ2-2; unclear D gene. The CDR3 length is 14 residues. The ends were cut back, 5 bases at V and 0 bases at J, with 7 bases in the middle. Germline loops: CDR1 LNHNV, CDR2 YYDKDF (reference sequence). The CDR3, as DNA: TGTGCCACCAGCCCAGTCGCGAACACCGGGGAGCTGTTTTTT. Its translation is CATSPVANTGELFF. The variable domain in full, with the rest retrieved from reference TRBV15 and TRBJ2-2, is DAMVIQNPRYQVTQFGKPVTLSCSQTLNHNVMYWYQQKSSQAPKLLFHYYDKDFNNEADTPDNFQSRRPNTSFCFLDIRSPGLGDTAMYLCATSPVANTGELFFGEGSRLTVL.

The chain has TRBV4-1 and TRBJ2-7; maybe TRBD1 (6 bases). The germline V gene has CDR1 MGHRA and CDR2 YSYEKL. The V gene lost 6 bases and the J gene lost 0 bases, with 12 bases spanning the gap. The CDR3 totals 14 residues. CDR3 loop: CASRETGSSYEQYF. The CDR3 DNA reads TGCGCCAGCAGAGAAACAGGGTCCTCCTACGAGCAGTACTTC.

The chain carries TRBV5-1 and TRBJ1-1, with D possibly matching TRBD1 (6 bases). Trimming took 4 bases from V and 1 from J, leaving 14 bases between them. The CDR3 spans 15 residues. The germline gives CDR1 SGHRS, CDR2 YFSETQ. The CDR3 DNA reads as TGCGCCAGCAGCCCCACAGACAGGTCGAACACTGAAGCTTTCTTT. This codes for CASSPTDRSNTEAFF.

This clone has just one count. V is TRBV19 and J is TRBJ1-1; 8 positions agree with TRBD1. Germline V gene sequence: CDR1 LNHDA, CDR2 SQIVND (reference sequence). The ends lost 4 bases at V and 4 bases at J; junction bases unmatched: 2. CDR3 length: 13 residues. CDR3 DNA sequence: TGTGCCAGTAGTACCACAGGGGGCACTGAAGCTTTCTTT. The encoded protein is CASSTTGGTEAFF.

The chain employs TRBV19 and TRBJ2-2; D remains ambiguous. The CDR3 covers 14 residues. V lost 6 bases and J lost 1, with 9 bases in between. The germline gives CDR1 LNHDA, CDR2 SQIVND (reference sequence). For the CDR3, the DNA is TGTGCCAGTAGATCGGAGAAGAACACCGGGGAGCTGTTTTTT. Its protein product is CASRSEKNTGELFF. The entire variable domain, with the rest obtained from reference TRBV19 and TRBJ2-2, is as follows: DGGITQSPKYLFRKEGQNVTLSCEQNLNHDAMYWYRQDPGQGLRLIYYSQIVNDFQKGDIAEGYSVSREKKESFPLTVTSAQKNPTAFYLCASRSEKNTGELFFGEGSRLTVL.

The chain joins TRBV11-3 to TRBJ1-5, with D perhaps TRBD1 (5 bases). Germline V gives CDR1 SGHNT, CDR2 YENEEA. V lost 5 bases to trimming and J lost 7 bases, with 12 bases between them. This CDR3 has 13 residues. CDR3 loop: CASSLYRSQPQHF. The CDR3 DNA sequence: TGTGCCAGCAGCCTCTACAGGAGCCAGCCCCAGCATTTT.

The chain has TRBV5-8 and TRBJ2-7, with a tentative D call TRBD2 (6 bases). The CDR3 has 16 residues. The germline V gene has CDR1 SGHTS and CDR2 YDEGEE. Trimming took 4 bases from V and 2 from J, leaving 19 bases between them. The DNA for the CDR3 is TGTGCCAGCAGCCTAAGACTAGACCCTTTGCCCTACGAGCAGTACTTC. Protein: CASSLRLDPLPYEQYF.

This clone was picked up one time. The chain couples TRBV7-6 to TRBJ2-3; 7 bases line up with TRBD1. CDR1 SGHVS and CDR2 FNYEAQ come from the germline V gene. This CDR3 spans 17 amino acids. Germline trimming cut 4 bases from V and 2 bases from J; bases unmatched to any gene: 12. In nucleotides, the CDR3 is TGTGCCAGCAGCTCTCGACAGGGCCTTTTACTCACAGATACGCAGTATTTT. This translates into CASSSRQGLLLTDTQYF.

The chain combines TRBV5-1 with TRBJ2-3; 8 bases map to TRBD2. CDR1 is SGHRS, CDR2 YFSETQ, per germline. Trimming took 4 bases from V and 4 from J; bases not matched to a gene: 11. This CDR3 is built from 16 residues. The CDR3 DNA reads TGCGCCAGCAGCGGGACTCGACCGGGGGGGGCAGATACGCAGTATTTT. Amino acids: CASSGTRPGGADTQYF.

This chain links TRBV9 with TRBJ2-2; TRBD1 aligns across 8 bases. The CDR3 loop spans 15 amino acids. V shed 5 bases, J shed 0 bases, and the junction held 3 bases outside the gene matches. CDR1 SGDLS and CDR2 YYNGEE come from the germline V gene. CDR3 DNA sequence: TGTGCCAGCAGGGGGGGACAGGCGAACACCGGGGAGCTGTTTTTT. Translated: CASRGGQANTGELFF.

The chain links TRBV2 to TRBJ2-1, with 7 bases lining up with TRBD2. In germline, CDR1 is SNHLY, CDR2 FYNNEI. Trimming at V came to 1 base and at J to 8 bases, leaving 11 bases not matched to a gene. The CDR3 is made up of 16 amino acids. The CDR3 sequence: CASSEGRGSAWHEQFF. The CDR3 DNA follows: TGTGCCAGCAGTGAAGGGCGGGGGTCGGCTTGGCATGAGCAGTTCTTC.

This rearrangement joins TRBV9 to TRBJ2-1, with D maybe TRBD1 (6 bases). The germline gives CDR1 SGDLS, CDR2 YYNGEE. The CDR3 is made up of 15 amino acids. With 6 bases removed from V and 7 bases from J, the gap between germline ends came to 20 bases. The CDR3 nucleotides are TGTGCCAGCACCCCTTTGGGTCCGGGACAAAATGAGCAGTTCTTC. This codes for CASTPLGPGQNEQFF.

The rearrangement links TRBV18 to TRBJ2-7; the D gene is possibly TRBD1 (5 bases). Germline CDR1 is KGHSH and CDR2 is LQKENI. Trimming removed 4 bases from V and 4 bases from J, with 14 bases in between. The CDR3 is 14 amino acids. The CDR3 bases are TGTGCCAGCTCACAAACGACAGAGGCATACGAGCAGTACTTC. Its protein product is CASSQTTEAYEQYF.

This clone occurred a few times. The chain uses TRBV19 and TRBJ1-5, with D unresolved. CDR1 and CDR2 (germline): LNHDA, SQIVND (reference sequence). The CDR3 length is 13 residues. V shed 9 bases and J shed 11 bases, with 20 bases lying between them. The CDR3 sequence: CASLGEDLQTQHF. The CDR3 coding sequence is TGTGCCAGCTTGGGAGAGGACCTACAGACCCAGCATTTT.

The chain links TRBV18 to TRBJ1-1, with TRBD1 matching 12 bases. CDR1 and CDR2 (germline): KGHSH, LQKENI. The CDR3 length is 17 residues. V was pared by 2 bases and J by 3 bases, with 7 bases of the junction left unmatched. CDR3 coding DNA: TGTGCCAGCTCACCAGGGACAGGGGGCTTTGGGGACACTGAAGCTTTCTTT. Its translation: CASSPGTGGFGDTEAFF. Full variable domain (outside the CDR3, taken from reference TRBV18 and TRBJ1-1): NAGVMQNPRHLVRRRGQEARLRCSPMKGHSHVYWYRQLPEEGLKFMVYLQKENIIDESGMPKERFSAEFPKEGPSILRIQQVVRGDSAAYFCASSPGTGGFGDTEAFFGQGTRLTVV.

The V and J genes are TRBV6-1 and TRBJ1-5; no clear D gene. Germline-derived CDR1 and CDR2 are MNHNS and SASEGT. V was trimmed by 2 bases and J by 2 bases, leaving 7 bases between them. The CDR3 runs 14 residues. CDR3 loop: CASSEPGRNQPQHF. The CDR3 coding sequence is TGTGCCAGCAGTGAACCGGGTCGCAATCAGCCCCAGCATTTT.

In DNA form, the CDR3 reads TGTGCCAGCAGGGACGGGGGGGCGGCCAAAAACATTCAGTACTTC. This translates into CASRDGGAAKNIQYF. This chain joins TRBV2 and TRBJ2-4, with 8 bases lining up with TRBD2. J was trimmed by 1 base and V by 6 bases; bases with no gene match: 5. CDR3 length equals 15 residues. Germline V gives CDR1 SNHLY, CDR2 FYNNEI.

The sample holds a few counts of this clone. The chain couples TRBV10-3 to TRBJ1-4, with D possibly being TRBD1 (6 bases). CDR1 and CDR2 (germline): ENHRY, SYGVKD. The CDR3 spans 13 residues. Trimming cost V 10 bases and J 1 base, with 10 bases left between them. The CDR3 reads CAKQGVTNEKLFF. CDR3 sequence (DNA): TGTGCCAAACAGGGTGTAACTAATGAAAAACTGTTTTTT.

This clone has a single count. This chain connects TRBV5-1 to TRBJ2-6; TRBD1 might be the D (6 bases). This CDR3 region has 15 residues. V was shortened by 4 bases and J by 3 bases, with 11 bases between the two germline ends. Germline V lookup: CDR1 SGHRS, CDR2 YFSETQ. CDR3 protein: CASSSNRVGANVLTF. In DNA form, the CDR3 reads TGCGCCAGCAGCAGCAACAGGGTTGGGGCCAACGTCCTGACTTTC.

The chain combines TRBV29-1 with TRBJ2-3; D is perhaps TRBD2 (6 bases). Germline CDR1 reads SQVTM; CDR2 reads ANQGSEA. Deletions cut 5 bases from V and 2 bases from J, with 11 bases between. This CDR3 spans 13 amino acids. The CDR3 here is CSVNAGFTDTQYF. The CDR3 DNA reads as TGCAGCGTTAATGCGGGGTTCACAGATACGCAGTATTTT.

The rearrangement uses TRBV19 and TRBJ2-2; 8 nucleotides match TRBD1. J gave up 10 bases and V 3 bases, and 4 bases lay outside the gene matches. Germline assignment: CDR1 LNHDA and CDR2 SQIVND (reference sequence). The CDR3 consists of 13 residues. The CDR3 DNA follows: TGTGCCAGTAGTATCCCTCAGGGGGCGGAGCTGTTTTTT. This gives the protein CASSIPQGAELFF.

The chain couples TRBV7-2 to TRBJ2-1; 7 bases align to TRBD2. Germline CDR1 reads SGHTA; CDR2 reads FQGNSA. The CDR3 runs to 14 residues. Losses at the gene ends were 1 base for V and 4 bases for J; bases not matched to a gene: 1. The CDR3 is CASSLGREYNEQFF. In DNA form, the CDR3 reads TGTGCCAGCAGCTTAGGGCGGGAGTACAATGAGCAGTTCTTC.

The gene calls are TRBV4-2 and TRBJ1-1, with D uncertain. V lost 1 base and J lost 4, with 7 bases in between. The CDR3 has 13 amino acids. Germline assignment: CDR1 LGHNA and CDR2 YNFKEQ. CDR3 sequence reads: CASSQGPGTEAFF. In nucleotides, the CDR3 is TGTGCCAGCAGCCAAGGCCCCGGCACTGAAGCTTTCTTT.

V gene TRBV6-6 combines with J gene TRBJ2-1; 8 nucleotides align to TRBD2. Germline V gene lookup returns CDR1 MNHNY and CDR2 SVGAGI (reference sequence). The ends lost 2 bases at V and 4 bases at J; junction bases unmatched: 4. The CDR3 runs 15 residues. The CDR3 sequence: CASSYPGGGYNEQFF. The CDR3 nucleotides are TGTGCCAGCAGTTACCCCGGCGGGGGGTACAATGAGCAGTTCTTC.